This T cell receptor beta chain was sequenced for a study of blood T cell repertoires in COVID-19. Looking at the study overall: Some COVID-19 samples were acute and others convalescent; all came from the United States, Italy and Spain. In each case, the material was cDNA or gDNA derived from T cells, B-cell-depleted T cells, or PBMCs.

In this sample, this clone turned up a few times. V was pared by 3 bases and J by 5 bases, with 4 bases between. CDR1 LGHDT and CDR2 YNNKEL come from the germline V gene (reference sequence). The CDR3 covers 11 residues. As handled by the study authors: Estimated nucleated cell counts came from reference gene primer amplification. The assay was immunoSEQ multiplex PCR, and TCRdb's table has in-frame clones only and misses some. V and J calls and clone size are those listed in that table; D and trimming were worked out from the DNA. The sample has about 100,000 clones, 84% seen once. The sequenced material came from peripheral blood. This receptor was obtained from a human donor in a cohort sampled during active COVID-19. The gene calls are TRBV3-1 (or the pseudogene TRBV3-2) and TRBJ1-2, with D uncertain. CDR3 nucleotides: TGTGCCAGCAGCCAGTCTTATGGCTACACCTTC. This encodes CASSQSYGYTF.